This TCR beta chain appears in the sequencing data of a study of blood T cell repertoires in COVID-19. Across the whole study: Acute and convalescent COVID-19 specimens originated in the United States, Italy and Spain. Nucleic acid was either cDNA or gDNA, and it came from T cells, B-cell-depleted T cells, or PBMCs.

In the original processing: The assay estimated nucleated cells by amplifying reference gene primers. The repertoire was sequenced with immunoSEQ multiplex PCR; TCRdb's copy has only in-frame clones and lacks some. The DNA gave D and trimming, while V, J and clone size come from that table. Of 200,000 to 300,000 clones in the sample, approximately 78% were seen once. The V end was cut by 6 bases, the J end by 8 bases, with 11 bases between. The CDR3 contains 13 residues. The chain is built from TRBV12-3 or TRBV12-4 and TRBJ1-6; D not resolved. The receptor's source is a woman aged 55-69 years with active or convalescent COVID-19. The sequenced sample was peripheral blood. The CDR3 bases are TGTGCCAGCAGCCTTACAGAAGATTCACCCCTCCACTTT. It yields the protein CASSLTEDSPLHF.